These T cell receptor beta chains were read from a single sample in a study of blood T cell repertoires in COVID-19. Profiling relied on immunoSEQ multiplex PCR, and the TCRdb table lists in-frame clones only, not all of them. The data show about 64,000 clones, 70% to 85% seen once. The sequencing input was peripheral blood. These receptors were taken from an older woman with acute or convalescent COVID-19. The CDR3 runs from the conserved cysteine through the conserved F or W. D genes are given only for firm matches. The size field is filled for only some rows; it gives once, few, many or a size class.

size,D,J,V,CDR3,DNA
.,.,TRBJ1-2,TRBV10-2,CASSDSGNYGYTF,TGCGCCAGCAGTGATTCGGGGAACTATGGCTACACCTTC
once,.,TRBJ2-5,TRBV6-5,CASSYGPAQETQYF,TGTGCCAGCAGTTACGGGCCAGCTCAAGAGACCCAGTACTTC
.,TRBD1,TRBJ1-1,TRBV2,CASRDPGTGGNMNTEAFF,TGTGCCAGCAGGGACCCCGGGACAGGGGGTAACATGAACACTGAAGCTTTCTTT
few,TRBD1,TRBJ1-5,TRBV10-1,CASSDGTGAQPQHF,TGCGCCAGCAGTGACGGGACAGGGGCCCAGCCCCAGCATTTT
.,TRBD1,TRBJ2-3,TRBV24-1,CATSAPGQITDTQYF,TGTGCCACCAGTGCGCCGGGACAGATCACAGATACGCAGTATTTT
.,.,TRBJ1-2,TRBV19,CASSIGTANYGYTF,TGTGCCAGTAGTATAGGGACAGCTAACTATGGCTACACCTTC
.,TRBD2,TRBJ2-2,TRBV10-1,CASSASGALSNTGELFF,TGCGCCAGCAGTGCTAGCGGGGCTCTTTCGAACACCGGGGAGCTGTTTTTT
.,TRBD1,TRBJ1-2,TRBV6-5,CASSPEGDRDGYTF,TGTGCCAGCAGCCCCGAGGGGGACAGGGACGGCTACACCTTC
.,.,TRBJ2-3,TRBV3-1/TRBV3-2,CASSPRQGSFTDTQYF,TGTGCCAGCAGCCCAAGGCAGGGGAGCTTCACAGATACGCAGTATTTT
.,.,TRBJ2-2,TRBV3-1/TRBV3-2,CASRGDPGELFF,TGTGCCAGCCGCGGGGATCCCGGGGAGCTGTTTTTT
.,.,TRBJ2-3,TRBV21-1,CASSKRGGDTQYF,TGTGCCAGCAGCAAACGGGGGGGAGATACGCAGTATTTT
.,.,TRBJ1-5,TRBV29-1,CSVVISSAQHF,TGCAGCGTCGTGATAAGTTCAGCCCAGCATTTT
once,.,TRBJ1-1,TRBV18,CASSPRQERGTEAFF,TGTGCCAGCTCACCACGGCAGGAACGGGGCACTGAAGCTTTCTTT
.,TRBD1,TRBJ1-4,TRBV27,CASSLMTGGRANEKLFF,TGTGCCAGCAGTTTAATGACAGGGGGCAGAGCTAATGAAAAACTGTTTTTT
.,.,TRBJ2-3,TRBV5-1,CASSLGGGLNTQYF,TGCGCCAGCAGCTTGGGTGGGGGCTTAAATACGCAGTATTTT
.,.,TRBJ1-4,TRBV4-1,CASSQGQRANEKLFF,TGCGCCAGCAGCCAAGGGCAGAGGGCAAATGAAAAACTGTTTTTT
once,TRBD2,TRBJ2-1,TRBV5-4,CASSSPGTSSNEQFF,TGTGCCAGCAGCTCCCCCGGGACTAGCAGCAATGAGCAGTTCTTC
.,.,TRBJ1-2,TRBV18,CASSPVDSDGYTF,TGTGCCAGCTCACCTGTCGACAGCGATGGCTACACCTTC
once,.,TRBJ2-1,TRBV9,CASSLGLHSYNEQFF,TGTGCCAGCAGCCTCGGACTGCACTCCTACAATGAGCAGTTCTTC
.,TRBD2,TRBJ2-5,TRBV2,CASSTGLAGETQYF,TGTGCCAGCAGTACAGGACTAGCGGGGGAGACCCAGTACTTC
.,.,TRBJ1-4,TRBV4-1,CASSHWTSNEKLFF,TGCGCCAGCAGCCATTGGACAAGTAATGAAAAACTGTTTTTT
once,TRBD1,TRBJ1-1,TRBV9,CASRGTDLNTEAFF,TGTGCCAGCAGGGGGACAGACTTGAACACTGAAGCTTTCTTT
.,TRBD1,TRBJ2-2,TRBV19,CASSTPPWGQGANTGELFF,TGTGCCAGTAGTACCCCCCCTTGGGGACAGGGAGCCAACACCGGGGAGCTGTTTTTT
few,TRBD1,TRBJ1-1,TRBV6-2/TRBV6-3,CASSQQGVGTEAFF,TGTGCCAGCAGTCAACAGGGGGTAGGAACTGAAGCTTTCTTT
once,TRBD1,TRBJ1-1,TRBV2,CAANRGRDTEAFF,TGTGCCGCCAACAGGGGAAGAGACACTGAAGCTTTCTTT
.,TRBD2,TRBJ2-1,TRBV15,CATSRDVVASGVLNNEQFF,TGTGCCACCAGCAGAGATGTAGTTGCTAGCGGGGTTCTGAACAATGAGCAGTTCTTC
.,TRBD2,TRBJ2-3,TRBV2,CASKRGGETDTQYF,TGTGCCTCCAAGCGGGGGGGAGAAACAGATACGCAGTATTTT
.,.,TRBJ2-7,TRBV5-1,CASSLGVSTVSYEQYF,TGCGCCAGCAGCTTGGGAGTGTCGACTGTCTCCTACGAGCAGTACTTC
.,TRBD1,TRBJ2-5,TRBV29-1,CSGGTGVGRETQYF,TGCAGCGGTGGGACAGGGGTGGGAAGAGAGACCCAGTACTTC
.,.,TRBJ2-1,TRBV5-1,CASSDEVYNEQFF,TGCGCCAGCAGCGACGAGGTGTACAATGAGCAGTTCTTC
few,.,TRBJ1-6,TRBV5-6,CASSLDGQFYNSPLHF,TGTGCCAGCAGCTTGGACGGACAGTTCTATAATTCACCCCTCCACTTT
few,TRBD2,TRBJ2-1,TRBV5-1,CASSLSGALGNEQFF,TGCGCCAGCAGCTTGAGCGGGGCCTTGGGCAATGAGCAGTTCTTC
.,.,TRBJ1-1,TRBV5-1,CASSAGTSTEAFF,TGCGCCAGCAGCGCCGGGACAAGCACTGAAGCTTTCTTT
few,TRBD2,TRBJ2-7,TRBV5-1,CASSMEGAGRTEQYF,TGCGCCAGCAGCATGGAAGGAGCGGGGCGAACCGAGCAGTACTTC
.,TRBD2,TRBJ2-1,TRBV18,CASSPIAGTPSPAEQFF,TGTGCCAGCTCACCAATAGCGGGGACGCCGTCCCCCGCTGAGCAGTTCTTC
.,TRBD1,TRBJ2-3,TRBV6-2/TRBV6-3,CASSYSHDRASTDTQYF,TGTGCCAGCAGTTACTCTCATGACAGGGCGAGTACAGATACGCAGTATTTT
.,TRBD1,TRBJ1-2,TRBV19,CASSTSVTGVYGYTF,TGTGCCAGTAGTACCTCCGTGACAGGGGTTTATGGCTACACCTTC
.,.,TRBJ1-3,TRBV6-5,CASSYLAGAGNTIYF,TGTGCCAGCAGTTACTTGGCAGGGGCGGGAAACACCATATATTTT